Following are 29 T cell receptor beta chains from one sample sequenced in a study of blood T cell repertoires in COVID-19. The data were produced by immunoSEQ multiplex PCR, yet TCRdb's version contains in-frame clones alone and is incomplete. Among about 260,000 clones listed, approximately 89% were seen once. The specimen sequenced was peripheral blood. The receptor source for this set is a man in his forties who had recovered from COVID-19.

CDR3 residues: CASSQAGNNEQFF. Written as DNA, the CDR3 is TGCGCCAGCAGCCAGGCAGGGAACAATGAGCAGTTCTTC. The V and J genes are TRBV4-3 and TRBJ2-1; a possible D gene is TRBD1 (5 bases). CDR3 length: 13 amino acids. V lost 3 bases and J lost 5, with 8 bases in between. Germline lookup yields CDR1 LGHNA and CDR2 YSLEER.

The CDR3 here is CASSFGRRTEAFF. The CDR3 DNA is TGTGCCAGCAGTTTCGGTAGGCGGACTGAAGCTTTCTTT. The rearrangement joins TRBV11-2 to TRBJ1-1, with D unresolved. The CDR3 has 13 amino acids. Trimming took off 6 bases at V and 5 bases at J, with 13 bases between the two ends. CDR1 SGHAT and CDR2 FQNNGV come from the germline V gene.

This clone has only one observation. The chain links TRBV23-1 to TRBJ2-7; D not certain. TRBV23-1 is classed as an ORF, of uncertain function. V lost 1 base to trimming and J lost 1 base, with 8 bases between them. The CDR3 runs to 14 residues. This CDR3 reads CASSQFNRSYEQYF. The CDR3 DNA reads as TGCGCCAGCAGTCAATTCAACCGGTCCTACGAGCAGTACTTC.

The V and J genes are TRBV4-2 and TRBJ2-5; D perhaps matches TRBD2 (6 bases). The CDR3 is made up of 15 amino acids. CDR1 and CDR2 (germline): LGHNA, YNFKEQ. Deletions cut 0 bases from V and 1 base from J, with 9 bases between. The CDR3 DNA reads as TGTGCCAGCAGCCAAGATGGAGCGGGCCAAGAGACCCAGTACTTC. Amino acids: CASSQDGAGQETQYF.

The chain joins TRBV19 to TRBJ1-2, with a tentative D call TRBD1 (5 bases). V was shortened by 1 base and J by 4 bases, with 19 bases between the two germline ends. The CDR3 is 17 amino acids. In germline, CDR1 is LNHDA, CDR2 SQIVND (reference sequence). The CDR3 DNA reads TGTGCCAGTAGTATAGTGGCAGGGCACCTGTCGGGCTATGGCTACACCTTC. This sequence encodes CASSIVAGHLSGYGYTF.

J is TRBJ2-1 and V is TRBV27; D possibly corresponds to TRBD2 (6 bases). Germline V gene data show CDR1 as MNHEY and CDR2 as SMNVEV (reference sequence). Trimming stripped 3 bases from V and 4 bases from J, with 13 bases between. This CDR3 is built from 15 residues. This chain's CDR3 is CASSLRAGLYNEQFF. CDR3 bases: TGTGCCAGCAGTTTGAGGGCGGGACTTTACAATGAGCAGTTCTTC.

Written as DNA, the CDR3 is TGCGCCAGCAGCTCCCCGGAGGGACTAAACGAGCAGTACTTC. It encodes CASSSPEGLNEQYF. The chain links TRBV5-1 to TRBJ2-7; TRBD2 matches at 7 bases. This CDR3 spans 14 amino acids. Looked up from germline, CDR1 is SGHRS and CDR2 is YFSETQ. V was pared by 3 bases and J by 5 bases, with 8 bases of the junction left unmatched.

The rearrangement joins TRBV14 to TRBJ2-7; TRBD2 agrees at 9 bases. The CDR3 runs to 15 residues. The V gene's germline CDR1 is SGHDN and CDR2 FVKESK. Trimming cost V 1 base and J 3 bases; bases outside gene matches: 4. The CDR3 loop is CASSQVGGRVYEQYF. The CDR3 region has the DNA TGTGCCAGCAGCCAAGTTGGCGGGAGGGTCTACGAGCAGTACTTC.

This clone was observed a single time. The chain has TRBV6-5 and TRBJ1-4; D gene uncertain. CDR1 is MNHEY and CDR2 is SVGAGI in the germline V gene. The CDR3 runs to 16 residues. The germline V and J ends were trimmed by 0 bases and 7 bases, with 15 bases remaining between them. CDR3 nucleotide sequence: TGTGCCAGCAGTTACTCGAGGTGGATCCTTGGTGAAAAACTGTTTTTT. Protein: CASSYSRWILGEKLFF.

The V call is TRBV6-5, the J call TRBJ1-2; D is ambiguous. V was pared by 7 bases and J by 5 bases, with 17 bases between. The CDR3 has 14 amino acids. Germline V gives CDR1 MNHEY, CDR2 SVGAGI. The CDR3 bases are TGTGCCAGCACCCCCAGAAGTCGTCTGTATGGCTACACCTTC. Translating gives CASTPRSRLYGYTF.

The chain joins TRBV28 to TRBJ1-1, with D unresolved. V lost 7 bases, J lost 6 bases, and 21 bases lay in between. The CDR3 is made up of 15 amino acids. From germline, CDR1 is MDHEN and CDR2 SYDVKM. The CDR3 is CASIAPGIQHSEAFF. CDR3 DNA: TGTGCCAGCATCGCCCCAGGTATTCAACACTCTGAAGCTTTCTTT.

The chain uses TRBV5-1 and TRBJ1-1, with 7 positions matching TRBD1. CDR3 length: 15 residues. The germline CDR1 and CDR2 sequences are SGHRS and YFSETQ. Unmatched junction bases numbered 11, after V lost 4 bases and J lost 5 bases. The CDR3 loop reads CASSATGASRTEAFF. CDR3 bases: TGCGCCAGCAGCGCCACAGGGGCTTCTCGTACTGAAGCTTTCTTT. The whole variable domain, remainder taken from reference TRBV5-1 and TRBJ1-1, is KAGVTQTPRYLIKTRGQQVTLSCSPISGHRSVSWYQQTPGQGLQFLFEYFSETQRNKGNFPGRFSGRQFSNSRSEMNVSTLELGDSALYLCASSATGASRTEAFFGQGTRLTVV.

The genes are TRBV19 and TRBJ2-3; D unclear. Between the trimmed V and J ends, which lost 5 bases and 0 bases, there was a span of 9 bases. This CDR3 has 14 amino acids. The germline V gene has CDR1 LNHDA and CDR2 SQIVND (reference sequence). CDR3 in amino acids: CASSRSPSTDTQYF. CDR3 coding DNA: TGTGCCAGTAGTCGGTCCCCCAGCACAGATACGCAGTATTTT.

This rearrangement joins TRBV19 to TRBJ2-7, with 12 bases matching TRBD2. The trim removed 5 bases at V and 4 bases at J, leaving 3 bases unmatched. The CDR3 has 14 residues. Germline loops: CDR1 LNHDA, CDR2 SQIVND (reference sequence). CDR3 residues: CASSRGTSGYEQYF. The CDR3 region has the DNA TGTGCCAGTAGTCGAGGGACTAGCGGGTACGAGCAGTACTTC.

The J gene is TRBJ1-2, the V gene TRBV19; 7 bases fit TRBD1. The V and J ends lost 3 bases and 4 bases, in that order; junction bases with no gene match: 11. The CDR3 covers 16 residues. Germline lookup yields CDR1 LNHDA and CDR2 SQIVND (reference sequence). The CDR3 here is CASSMATIRDSYGYTF. DNA of the CDR3: TGTGCCAGTAGTATGGCAACGATCCGGGACAGCTATGGCTACACCTTC.

V and J are TRBV7-6 and TRBJ2-7; 7 positions agree with TRBD1. This CDR3 region has 11 residues. V dropped 5 bases and J dropped 6; count of bases not matched to a gene: 1. The germline V gene encodes CDR1 SGHVS and CDR2 FNYEAQ. The CDR3 nucleotides read TGTGCCAGCAGCACAGGGGTCGAGCAGTACTTC. This codes for CASSTGVEQYF.

The genes are TRBV2 and TRBJ2-1; D perhaps matches TRBD1 (6 bases). The CDR3 runs to 17 residues. Germline V CDR1 and CDR2: SNHLY, FYNNEI. V was cut by 8 bases and J by 0 bases, with 20 bases left in between. The CDR3 nucleotides read TGTGCCAGCCAGGACAGCACCCCCTCCGGCTCCTACAATGAGCAGTTCTTC. It is translated as CASQDSTPSGSYNEQFF.

The CDR3 here is CASSVRAGGPYGPRDTQYF. Here the CDR3 DNA reads TGTGCCAGCAGTGTTAGAGCGGGGGGGCCTTATGGTCCAAGAGATACGCAGTATTTT. The chain couples TRBV6-1 to TRBJ2-3, with 10 bases matching TRBD2. V shed 4 bases, J shed 5 bases, and the junction held 18 bases outside the gene matches. The CDR3 loop spans 19 amino acids. Germline V CDR1 and CDR2: MNHNS, SASEGT.

Here the CDR3 reads CASSGRDWDNEQFF. CDR3 DNA: TGTGCCAGCAGCGGCCGGGACTGGGACAATGAGCAGTTCTTC. The chain links TRBV11-1 to TRBJ2-1; a possible D gene is TRBD2 (6 bases). Germline loops: CDR1 SGHAT, CDR2 FQDESV (reference sequence). V gave up 5 bases and J gave up 5 bases, with 13 bases separating them. This CDR3 is 14 amino acids long.

V and J are TRBV6-1 and TRBJ1-5; 8 bases match TRBD1. V shed 2 bases, J shed 5 bases, and the junction held 5 bases outside the gene matches. Germline V gene sequence: CDR1 MNHNS, CDR2 SASEGT. The CDR3 sequence is 15 residues long. CDR3 coding DNA: TGTGCCAGCAGTGAAAGGGACAGGCTTTATCAGCCCCAGCATTTT. It specifies CASSERDRLYQPQHF.

Concerning this clone: This specimen includes other DNA sequences encoding the same CDR3. V and J are TRBV6-5 and TRBJ2-7; 9 nucleotides match TRBD1. Trimming cost V 3 bases and J 1 base; bases outside gene matches: 1. Germline CDR1 reads MNHEY; CDR2 reads SVGAGI. CDR3 size: 14 residues. The CDR3 loop is CASSYGQGSYEQYF. CDR3 bases: TGTGCCAGCAGTTATGGACAGGGGTCCTACGAGCAGTACTTC.

The chain has TRBV28 and TRBJ1-5, with D possibly TRBD1 on 6 matching bases. CDR1 and CDR2 from the germline V gene are MDHEN and SYDVKM. The CDR3 is 14 amino acids. The V end lost 4 bases, the J end lost 3 bases, and 10 bases lay between the germline ends. The CDR3 region has the DNA TGTGCCAGCAGTTCGGACAGCTTCAATCAGCCCCAGCATTTT. This gives the protein CASSSDSFNQPQHF.

This chain joins TRBV4-2 and TRBJ2-3; TRBD2 aligns across 11 bases. With V trimmed by 2 bases and J by 4 bases, 5 bases remained unmatched. This CDR3 contains 16 residues. CDR1 and CDR2 from the germline V gene are LGHNA and YNFKEQ. CDR3 region: CASSQSGTSGPDTQYF. CDR3 DNA sequence: TGTGCCAGCAGCCAATCCGGGACTAGCGGTCCAGATACGCAGTATTTT.

The chain carries TRBV6-5 and TRBJ1-1; D perhaps matches TRBD1 (6 bases). CDR3 size: 15 residues. The V gene's germline CDR1 is MNHEY and CDR2 SVGAGI. V was trimmed by 4 bases and J by 4 bases, leaving 16 bases between them. Here the CDR3 reads CASSSQGLGTTEAFF. In nucleotides, the CDR3 is TGTGCCAGCAGTTCACAGGGCCTCGGAACCACTGAAGCTTTCTTT.

The sample holds a few counts of this clone. This rearrangement joins TRBV5-1 to TRBJ2-2; 12 nucleotides agree with TRBD1. The V gene end was trimmed by 4 bases and the J gene end by 7 bases; junction bases not matched to a gene: 8. This CDR3 contains 16 residues. Germline loops: CDR1 SGHRS, CDR2 YFSETQ. Here the CDR3 reads CASSLGQGARFGELFF. The DNA for the CDR3 is TGCGCCAGCAGCCTGGGACAGGGGGCTAGGTTCGGGGAGCTGTTTTTT.

The chain carries TRBV2 and TRBJ2-5; 7 nucleotides line up with TRBD2. V lost 5 bases to trimming and J lost 1 base; unmatched junction nucleotides: 7. This CDR3 comprises 15 residues. Germline V gene lookup returns CDR1 SNHLY and CDR2 FYNNEI. The CDR3 coding sequence is TGTGCCAGCAGTCAAAGCGGGGACCCCCAAGAGACCCAGTACTTC. Translation gives CASSQSGDPQETQYF.

The rearrangement uses TRBV3-1 (or the pseudogene TRBV3-2) and TRBJ1-3; D not resolved. Trimming shortened V by 4 bases and J by 7 bases, and 14 bases separated the two germline ends. CDR1 is LGHDT and CDR2 is YNNKEL in the germline V gene (reference sequence). The CDR3 extends over 14 amino acids. The CDR3 protein is CASSPIRGANTIYF. As DNA, the CDR3 is TGTGCCAGCAGCCCAATCCGAGGTGCGAACACCATATATTTT.

The chain links TRBV13 to TRBJ2-1, with TRBD2 identical over 7 bases. This CDR3 is built from 15 residues. The germline CDR1 and CDR2 sequences are PRHDT and FYEKMQ (reference sequence). V gave up 1 base and J gave up 4 bases; unmatched junction bases: 4. DNA of the CDR3: TGTGCCAGCAGCTTAGTGTCTAGCGGTTACAATGAGCAGTTCTTC. Its protein is CASSLVSSGYNEQFF.

This chain links TRBV6-2 or TRBV6-3 with TRBJ2-3; no clear D. Germline CDR1 and CDR2: MNHEY and SVGEGT. V gave up 0 bases and J gave up 4 bases, with 5 bases separating them. The CDR3 is 13 residues long. In nucleotides, the CDR3 is TGTGCCAGCAGTTACTCGAGTTCAGATACGCAGTATTTT. Its protein product is CASSYSSSDTQYF.